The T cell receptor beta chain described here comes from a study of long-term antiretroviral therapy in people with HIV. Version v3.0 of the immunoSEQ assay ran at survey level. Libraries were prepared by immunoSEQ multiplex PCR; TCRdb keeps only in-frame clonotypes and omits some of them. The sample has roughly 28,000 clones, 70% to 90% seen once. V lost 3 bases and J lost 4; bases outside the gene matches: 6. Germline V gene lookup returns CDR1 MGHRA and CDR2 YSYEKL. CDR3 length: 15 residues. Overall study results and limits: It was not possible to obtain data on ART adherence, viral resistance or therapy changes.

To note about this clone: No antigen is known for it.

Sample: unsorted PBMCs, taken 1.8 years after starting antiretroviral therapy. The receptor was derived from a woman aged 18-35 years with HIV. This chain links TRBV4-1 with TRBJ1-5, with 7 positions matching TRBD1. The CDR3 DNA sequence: TGCGCCAGCAGCCATTCCGGGACAGAGAATCAGCCCCAGCATTTT. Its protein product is CASSHSGTENQPQHF.